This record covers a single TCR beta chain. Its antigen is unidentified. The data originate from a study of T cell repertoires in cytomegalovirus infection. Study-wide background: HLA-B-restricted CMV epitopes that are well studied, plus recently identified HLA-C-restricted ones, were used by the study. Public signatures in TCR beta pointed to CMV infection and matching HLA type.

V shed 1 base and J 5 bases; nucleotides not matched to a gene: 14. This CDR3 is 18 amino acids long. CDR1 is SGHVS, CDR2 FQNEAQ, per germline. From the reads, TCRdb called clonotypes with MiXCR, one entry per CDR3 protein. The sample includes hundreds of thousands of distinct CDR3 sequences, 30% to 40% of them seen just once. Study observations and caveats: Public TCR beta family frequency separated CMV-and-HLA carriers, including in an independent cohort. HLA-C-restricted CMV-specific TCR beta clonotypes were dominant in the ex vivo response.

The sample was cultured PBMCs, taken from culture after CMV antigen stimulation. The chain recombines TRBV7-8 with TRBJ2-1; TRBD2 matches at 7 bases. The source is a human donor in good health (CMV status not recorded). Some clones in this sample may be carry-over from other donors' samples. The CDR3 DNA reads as TGTGCCAGCAGCTTAGAAGTGGATAGCGGGTGGAGGCACAATGAGCAGTTCTTC. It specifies CASSLEVDSGWRHNEQFF.